The 10 T cell receptor beta chains below all came from one sample that was sequenced in a study of radiation and T cells in renal cell carcinoma. Noted time point: blood 4 weeks post-SBRT, at nephrectomy. The sample's treatment: 15 Gy SBRT to primary tumor, nephrectomy 4 weeks later. Assay: immunoSEQ multiplex PCR; the TCRdb copy retains only in-frame clones and omits some. This table holds roughly 86,000 clones, just under 85% found once. The input for sequencing was blood, taken from a patient whose treatment included radiotherapy and nephrectomy. All receptors come from a man between 45 and 60 years old with renal cell carcinoma.

V and J are TRBV4-2 and TRBJ2-3, with D perhaps assigned TRBD1 or TRBD2 (6 bases each). This CDR3 comprises 16 residues. V gave up 2 bases and J gave up 8 bases, with 20 bases separating them. CDR1 is LGHNA and CDR2 is YNFKEQ in the germline V gene. CDR3 region: CASSQKGGPPAGTQYF. The CDR3 DNA reads TGTGCCAGCAGCCAAAAGGGGGGACCCCCGGCGGGTACGCAGTATTTT.

With regard to this clone: A read error may produce the germline difference seen at one junction end. The chain employs TRBV10-3 and TRBJ2-1; 13 nucleotides align to TRBD2. The CDR3 covers 15 residues. From germline, CDR1 is ENHRY and CDR2 SYGVKD. This CDR3 is CAISVGLAGYTEQFF. For the CDR3, the DNA is TGTGCCATCAGCGTGGGACTAGCGGGGTACACTGAGCAGTTCTTC.

This chain connects TRBV7-2 to TRBJ2-3; D unresolved. Germline V gene sequence: CDR1 SGHTA, CDR2 FQGNSA. Deletions cut 0 bases from V and 6 bases from J, with 10 bases between. This CDR3 spans 14 amino acids. As DNA, the CDR3 is TGTGCCAGCAGCTTAGCTCTCGCTGGGGATACGCAGTATTTT. This codes for CASSLALAGDTQYF.

The rearrangement uses TRBV9 and TRBJ1-1; maybe TRBD1 (5 bases). V lost 2 bases and J lost 1, with 9 bases in between. Germline-derived CDR1 and CDR2 are SGDLS and YYNGEE. The CDR3 consists of 14 residues. CDR3 loop: CASSVQGGNTEAFF. As DNA, the CDR3 is TGTGCCAGCAGCGTTCAGGGCGGGAACACTGAAGCTTTCTTT. Combining the CDR3 with reference TRBV9 and TRBJ1-1 gives the whole variable domain DSGVTQTPKHLITATGQRVTLRCSPRSGDLSVYWYQQSLDQGLQFLIQYYNGEERAKGNILERFSAQQFPDLHSELNLSSLELGDSALYFCASSVQGGNTEAFFGQGTRLTVV.

This CDR3 reads CASRLNRGPIYGYTF. DNA for the CDR3: TGTGCCAGCAGACTAAACAGGGGGCCTATCTATGGCTACACCTTC. The V and J genes are TRBV6-5 and TRBJ1-2; 9 bases are shared with TRBD1. Trimming removed 6 bases from V and 4 bases from J; junction bases left unmatched: 9. CDR3 size: 15 residues. Germline CDR1 reads MNHEY; CDR2 reads SVGAGI.

The chain is built from TRBV5-1 and TRBJ2-2; possibly TRBD2 for D (6 bases). Germline V lookup: CDR1 SGHRS, CDR2 YFSETQ. This CDR3 has 15 amino acids. Trimming took 3 bases from V and 4 from J, leaving 13 bases between them. In DNA, the CDR3 is TGCGCCAGCAGCTCTCAGGAGGGTAGCACCGGGGAGCTGTTTTTT. Translating it yields CASSSQEGSTGELFF.

This chain links TRBV5-1 with TRBJ1-1; 7 bases map to TRBD1. Germline-derived CDR1 and CDR2 are SGHRS and YFSETQ. This CDR3 is built from 15 residues. Trimming cost V 1 base and J 5 bases; bases outside gene matches: 8. In DNA, the CDR3 is TGCGCCAGCAGCTTGACAGGGGTTTTGGTTACTGAAGCTTTCTTT. Amino acids: CASSLTGVLVTEAFF.

This clone showed up just a few times. The chain joins TRBV18 to TRBJ1-1; TRBD1 matches 11 bases. The CDR3 extends over 16 amino acids. Losses at the gene ends were 3 bases for V and 4 bases for J; bases not matched to a gene: 7. In germline, CDR1 is KGHSH, CDR2 LQKENI. CDR3 loop: CASSPPRTGGVTEAFF. CDR3 bases: TGTGCCAGCTCACCGCCCCGGACAGGGGGCGTCACTGAAGCTTTCTTT.

The chain couples TRBV7-2 to TRBJ2-2, with 8 bases fitting TRBD1. The length of the CDR3 is 13 residues. Trimming at V came to 6 bases and at J to 7 bases, leaving 4 bases not matched to a gene. CDR1 and CDR2 (germline): SGHTA, FQGNSA. In nucleotides, the CDR3 is TGTGCCAGCAGACAGGGGGTGAACGGGGAGCTGTTTTTT. Translated, it gives CASRQGVNGELFF.

The chain carries TRBV7-6 and TRBJ1-1; D gene uncertain. The CDR3 has 14 amino acids. The germline V gene encodes CDR1 SGHVS and CDR2 FNYEAQ. V lost 5 bases and J lost 0, with 10 bases in between. The DNA of the CDR3 is TGTGCCAGCAGCCTCACGGACCTGAACACTGAAGCTTTCTTT. It yields the protein CASSLTDLNTEAFF.